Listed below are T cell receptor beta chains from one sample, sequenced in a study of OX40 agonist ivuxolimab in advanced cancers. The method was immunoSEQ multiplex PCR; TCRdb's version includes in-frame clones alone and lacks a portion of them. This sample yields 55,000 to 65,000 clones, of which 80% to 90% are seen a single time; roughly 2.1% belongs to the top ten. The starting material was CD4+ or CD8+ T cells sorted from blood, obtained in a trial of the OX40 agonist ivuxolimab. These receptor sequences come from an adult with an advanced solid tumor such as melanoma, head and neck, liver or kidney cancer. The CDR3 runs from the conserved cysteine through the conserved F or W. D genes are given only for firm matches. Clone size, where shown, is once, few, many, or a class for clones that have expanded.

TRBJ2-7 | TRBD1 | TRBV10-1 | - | CASSEARTGGEQYF | TGCGCCAGCAGTGAGGCGCGGACAGGCGGCGAGCAGTACTTC
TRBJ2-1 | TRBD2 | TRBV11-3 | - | CASSWSGGPYNEQFF | TGTGCCAGCAGTTGGAGCGGGGGCCCGTACAATGAGCAGTTCTTC
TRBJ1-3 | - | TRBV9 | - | CASSVERDTYSGNTIYF | TGTGCCAGCAGCGTAGAACGGGACACCTACTCTGGAAACACCATATATTTT
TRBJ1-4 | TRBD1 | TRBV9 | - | CASSAEGQGVLGEKLFF | TGTGCCAGCAGCGCCGAGGGACAGGGCGTATTAGGTGAAAAACTGTTTTTT
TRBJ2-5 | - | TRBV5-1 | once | CASSLGGTQETQYF | TGCGCCAGCAGCTTAGGGGGAACCCAAGAGACCCAGTACTTC
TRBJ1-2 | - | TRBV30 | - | CAWSVPSLRRLYGYTF | TGTGCCTGGAGTGTGCCCTCACTTAGACGGCTGTATGGCTACACCTTC
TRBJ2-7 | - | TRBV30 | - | CAWNVYPRGNEQYF | TGTGCCTGGAATGTGTACCCTCGAGGGAACGAGCAGTACTTC
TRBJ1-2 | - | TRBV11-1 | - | CASSLRRTDYGYTF | TGTGCCAGCAGCTTACGCCGGACAGACTATGGCTACACCTTC
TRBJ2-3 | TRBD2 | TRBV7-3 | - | CASVPSGGVGDTQYF | TGTGCCAGCGTCCCTAGCGGGGGGGTCGGAGATACGCAGTATTTT
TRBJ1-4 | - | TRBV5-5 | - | CASSLGLANEKLFF | TGTGCCAGCAGCTTGGGTTTAGCTAATGAAAAACTGTTTTTT
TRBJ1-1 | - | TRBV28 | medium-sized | CASRRNTEAFF | TGTGCCAGCAGGCGGAACACTGAAGCTTTCTTT
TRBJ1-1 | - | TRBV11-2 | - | CASSHRTVVDTEAFF | TGTGCCAGCAGCCATCGGACAGTTGTTGACACTGAAGCTTTCTTT
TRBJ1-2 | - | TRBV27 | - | CATRQSYGYTF | TGTGCCACTCGGCAGTCCTATGGCTACACCTTC
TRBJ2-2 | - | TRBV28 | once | CASRGNRVLAGELFF | TGTGCCAGCAGAGGTAACAGGGTTCTCGCCGGGGAGCTGTTTTTT
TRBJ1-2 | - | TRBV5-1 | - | CASSPAVGSRGYGYTF | TGCGCCAGCAGCCCGGCGGTTGGTTCGCGGGGCTATGGCTACACCTTC
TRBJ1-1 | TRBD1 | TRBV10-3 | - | CAISQGALSVEAFF | TGTGCCATCTCCCAGGGGGCGCTTAGCGTCGAAGCTTTCTTT
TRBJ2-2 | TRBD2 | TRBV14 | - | CASRRAGGTGELFF | TGTGCCAGCAGGAGAGCGGGGGGCACCGGGGAGCTGTTTTTT